Below are 5 T cell receptor beta chains sequenced from a single sample in a study of graft-versus-host responses after intestinal transplantation (dated by TCRdb to 2020 to 2023). Libraries came from the immunoSEQ multiplex PCR assay. The immuneACCESS repertoire file appears here via TCRdb, limited to in-frame rearrangements. These files lack a portion of the clones; in checked studies, under half of the deficit traces to unresolved V genes, and the cause of the others is not known. The sample has 50,000 or so clones on record, about 93% of them singletons. Together, the top ten hold 2.7% of the sample. This specimen was PBMCs, taken approximately four months after intestinal transplantation. These receptors originate from a human patient who received an intestinal transplant, so some T cells may come from the graft donor.

V usage is TRBV13 and J usage is TRBJ2-2; 8 bases are shared with TRBD1. CDR1 PRHDT and CDR2 FYEKMQ come from the germline V gene (reference sequence). This CDR3 region has 16 residues. After removal of 5 bases from V and 5 bases from J, the junction contained 10 bases not matched to a gene. CDR3 sequence: CASSAWTGPKTGELFF. CDR3 in DNA: TGTGCCAGCAGCGCGTGGACAGGGCCCAAAACCGGGGAGCTGTTTTTT.

The chain employs TRBV28 and TRBJ2-5; 12 bases agree with TRBD1. The J call is doubtful: the DNA matches TRBJ2-7 better. The length of the CDR3 is 17 residues. CDR1 is MDHEN, CDR2 SYDVKM, per germline. CDR3 in amino acids: CASSILPGQGAGDEQYF. The CDR3 nucleotides are TGTGCCAGCAGTATCCTACCGGGACAGGGGGCAGGGGACGAGCAGTACTTC.

The chain's CDR3 is CAWSDWQDTGELFF. Here the CDR3 DNA reads TGTGCCTGGAGTGACTGGCAAGACACCGGGGAGCTGTTTTTT. The rearrangement joins TRBV30 to TRBJ2-2; D is unresolved. V was trimmed by 1 base and J by 3 bases, leaving 9 bases between them. Germline-derived CDR1 and CDR2 are GTSNPN and SVGIG (reference sequence). The CDR3 runs 14 residues.

The chain employs TRBV7-6 and TRBJ2-7; D unresolved. The V and J ends lost 3 bases and 6 bases respectively, with 15 bases between them. CDR1 and CDR2 from the germline V gene are SGHVS and FNYEAQ. The CDR3 is 14 residues long. The CDR3 DNA follows: TGTGCCAGCAGCTTCGCCCCCTACTCGGGCGAGCAGTACTTC. Amino acid sequence: CASSFAPYSGEQYF.

The chain couples TRBV27 to TRBJ2-7, with D unclear. V shed 5 bases and J shed 2 bases, with 10 bases lying between them. Looked up from germline, CDR1 is MNHEY and CDR2 is SMNVEV (reference sequence). CDR3 length: 13 amino acids. CDR3 region: CASSLGRPYEQYF. CDR3 in DNA: TGTGCCAGCAGTCTGGGCAGGCCCTACGAGCAGTACTTC.